Listed here is a single TCR beta chain. Its antigen is unknown. Germline CDR1 reads SEHNR; CDR2 reads FQNEAQ (reference sequence). This CDR3 contains 15 residues. The junction had 7 bases not matched to a gene; V was cut back by 5 bases and J by 3 bases. This record belongs to a study of human versus mouse CDR3 diversity and MHC coevolution. About the study: Reportedly, immunoSEQ detects one in 200,000 T cells with minimized PCR bias. Between about 5.5 x 10^6 and 1.8 x 10^7 valid reads came from each sample. Regarding the study as a whole: Mice had fewer CDR3 deletions and insertions than humans on average. Clonal inequality was lowest in two of the three human donors.

This table comes from immunoSEQ multiplex PCR, and its TCRdb copy is limited to in-frame clones, with some not included. The table shows 86,000 or so clones, with 93% occurring only once. The gene calls are TRBV7-9 and TRBJ1-1; 9 nucleotides line up with TRBD1. The source of this sequence is a person aged 25 to 75 in good health. The specimen sequenced was naive CD4+ T cells from blood. Specified subset: CD45RO-negative CD62L-positive naive CD4 T cells. The CDR3 DNA reads TGTGCCAGCAGCCCGCTTGGGACAGGGTACACTGAAGCTTTCTTT. Its protein product is CASSPLGTGYTEAFF.